These 27 T cell receptor beta chains were sequenced from one sample in a study of graft-versus-host responses after intestinal transplantation. TCRdb's copy holds only in-frame clones and misses some; the assay was immunoSEQ multiplex PCR. This sample has about 25,000 clones, with about 95% found just once. The sample was PBMCs, taken around 30 days after intestinal transplant. The source is a human patient who received an intestinal transplant, so some T cells may come from the graft donor.

V is TRBV15 and J is TRBJ2-7, with 8 positions matching TRBD2. The germline V gene encodes CDR1 LNHNV and CDR2 YYDKDF (reference sequence). This CDR3 spans 14 amino acids. The trim removed 3 bases at V and 1 base at J, leaving 2 bases unmatched. The CDR3 loop reads CATSSQRESYEQYF. The DNA of the CDR3 is TGTGCCACCAGCAGCCAGCGGGAGTCCTACGAGCAGTACTTC. The full variable domain, completed using reference TRBV15 and TRBJ2-7, is DAMVIQNPRYQVTQFGKPVTLSCSQTLNHNVMYWYQQKSSQAPKLLFHYYDKDFNNEADTPDNFQSRRPNTSFCFLDIRSPGLGDTAMYLCATSSQRESYEQYFGPGTRLTVT.

The chain has TRBV7-9 and TRBJ1-2; no reliable D call. Germline values: CDR1 SEHNR, CDR2 FQNEAQ (reference sequence). The CDR3 covers 16 residues. V was trimmed by 5 bases and J by 3 bases, leaving 19 bases between them. CDR3 DNA sequence: TGTGCCAGCAGCCCCAATAGCGTCGGGTTCTACTATGGCTACACCTTC. It is translated as CASSPNSVGFYYGYTF.

This sequence joins TRBV27 and TRBJ2-7; 15 bases are shared with TRBD2. The CDR3 has 18 residues. V lost 6 bases and J lost 3; bases outside the gene matches: 12. Germline V CDR1 and CDR2: MNHEY, SMNVEV (reference sequence). The CDR3 region is CASRPIPGLAGGNYEQYF. The CDR3 nucleotides are TGTGCCAGCAGACCGATACCGGGACTAGCGGGAGGAAACTACGAGCAGTACTTC.

This clone was recorded a few times. In nucleotides, the CDR3 is TGTGCCAGCAGTTACGGGACTAGTTACGAGCAGTACTTC. It specifies CASSYGTSYEQYF. This chain uses TRBV6-6 with TRBJ2-7, with 8 nucleotides matching TRBD2. The germline V gene has CDR1 MNHNY and CDR2 SVGAGI (reference sequence). There are 13 residues in the CDR3. Germline trimming cut 2 bases from V and 4 bases from J; bases unmatched to any gene: 1.

The chain couples TRBV6-5 to TRBJ1-4; D not resolved. V lost 0 bases and J 0 bases, leaving 8 bases between the germline ends. CDR1 MNHEY and CDR2 SVGAGI come from the germline V gene. This CDR3 has 16 amino acids. The CDR3 sequence is CASSYSGTTTNEKLFF. In DNA, the CDR3 is TGTGCCAGCAGTTACTCAGGCACAACAACTAATGAAAAACTGTTTTTT.

V gene TRBV2 combines with J gene TRBJ2-7; D is possibly TRBD1 (6 bases). The CDR3 consists of 16 residues. The germline V and J ends were trimmed by 2 bases and 2 bases, with 16 bases remaining between them. Germline CDR1 and CDR2: SNHLY and FYNNEI. The chain's CDR3 is CASSEWGAGTTYEQYF. The CDR3 DNA reads TGTGCCAGCAGTGAATGGGGAGCAGGGACAACCTACGAGCAGTACTTC.

The CDR3 DNA reads TGTGCCAGCAGCGTTGGACAGGCCACTGAAGCTTTCTTT. Its protein product is CASSVGQATEAFF. This chain joins TRBV7-6 and TRBJ1-1; the match to TRBD1 covers 7 bases. Germline CDR1 and CDR2: SGHVS and FNYEAQ. The CDR3 is made up of 13 amino acids. J gave up 4 bases and V 5 bases, and 4 bases lay outside the gene matches.

The CDR3 region is CASSLGGDNQPQHF. Here the CDR3 DNA reads TGTGCCAGCAGCTTAGGGGGAGACAATCAGCCCCAGCATTTT. The chain joins TRBV7-9 to TRBJ1-5; D unclear. CDR1 and CDR2 (germline): SEHNR, FQNEAQ (reference sequence). The length of the CDR3 is 14 residues. The V gene lost 1 base and the J gene lost 3 bases, with 7 bases spanning the gap.

J is TRBJ1-4 and V is TRBV19; D might be TRBD1 (6 bases). Germline assignment: CDR1 LNHDA and CDR2 SQIVND (reference sequence). CDR3 size: 13 residues. V gave up 8 bases and J gave up 8 bases, with 15 bases separating them. CDR3 protein: CASQGHRGEKLFF. The CDR3 nucleotides are TGTGCCAGTCAGGGGCATAGAGGCGAAAAACTGTTTTTT.

The chain has TRBV30 and TRBJ2-3; 7 nucleotides match TRBD1. J was trimmed by 3 bases and V by 2 bases; bases with no gene match: 8. This CDR3 contains 15 residues. Germline CDR1 GTSNPN, CDR2 SVGIG (reference sequence). The CDR3 sequence: CAWSKGAVGTDTQYF. CDR3 DNA sequence: TGTGCCTGGAGTAAGGGGGCGGTAGGAACAGATACGCAGTATTTT.

This chain joins TRBV4-3 and TRBJ1-1, with D uncertain. V dropped 0 bases and J dropped 4 bases, with 12 bases sitting between them. Per germline, CDR1 LGHNA and CDR2 YSLEER. The CDR3 loop spans 15 amino acids. CDR3 residues: CASSQDLSVATEAFF. The CDR3 DNA reads TGCGCCAGCAGCCAAGATTTGTCAGTGGCCACTGAAGCTTTCTTT.

The chain is built from TRBV7-2 and TRBJ2-7; possibly TRBD2 for D (6 bases). The CDR3 has 14 amino acids. CDR1 is SGHTA and CDR2 is FQGNSA in the germline V gene. The V end lost 1 base, the J end lost 2 bases, and 9 bases lay between the germline ends. CDR3: CASSLDGGAYEQYF. The CDR3 region has the DNA TGTGCCAGCAGCTTAGATGGCGGGGCCTACGAGCAGTACTTC.

J is TRBJ2-3 and V is TRBV28; no definite D call. CDR1 and CDR2 from the germline V gene are MDHEN and SYDVKM. V lost 2 bases to trimming and J lost 1 base, with 4 bases between them. This CDR3 has 13 amino acids. CDR3: CASSLRGTDTQYF. In DNA form, the CDR3 reads TGTGCCAGCAGTTTACGGGGCACAGATACGCAGTATTTT.

V usage is TRBV21-1 and J usage is TRBJ1-6. TRBV21-1 is noted as a pseudogene. The CDR3 has 15 residues. CDR3 DNA sequence: TGTGCCAGCAGAGGCGTTCCGAGGAATAATTCACCCCTCCACTTT. It translates to CASRGVPRNNSPLHF.

The chain joins TRBV5-4 to TRBJ1-2; no definite D call. The germline V gene encodes CDR1 SGHNT and CDR2 YYREEE (reference sequence). The CDR3 has 15 residues. V was trimmed by 6 bases and J by 8 bases, leaving 23 bases between them. The CDR3 sequence is CASTLPLEGLEGYTF. In DNA form, the CDR3 reads TGTGCCAGCACCCTCCCACTGGAAGGATTAGAGGGCTACACCTTC.

The chain uses TRBV15 and TRBJ1-1; D gene uncertain. CDR1 LNHNV and CDR2 YYDKDF come from the germline V gene (reference sequence). CDR3 size: 15 residues. The V end was cut by 6 bases, the J end by 2 bases, with 16 bases between. The DNA of the CDR3 is TGTGCCACCAGGGGTGATACGGGCCTTAACACTGAAGCTTTCTTT. It translates to CATRGDTGLNTEAFF.

Comment on this clone: Distinct nucleotide sequences in the sample also encode this CDR3. This chain uses TRBV6-6 with TRBJ1-2, with a possible D match to TRBD1 (5 bases). Trimming took off 6 bases at V and 2 bases at J, with 13 bases between the two ends. This CDR3 is built from 14 residues. Germline CDR1 is MNHNY and CDR2 is SVGAGI (reference sequence). CDR3 sequence: CASSDGTFNYGYTF. In DNA form, the CDR3 reads TGTGCCAGCAGCGACGGGACGTTCAACTATGGCTACACCTTC.

The gene calls are TRBV10-2 and TRBJ2-1, with 8 bases that match TRBD1. CDR3 size: 16 residues. The trim removed 6 bases at V and 12 bases at J, leaving 19 bases unmatched. Per the germline V gene, CDR1 is WSHSY and CDR2 is SAAADI. CDR3 in amino acids: CASSNTPDRARGGQFF. CDR3 nucleotide sequence: TGCGCCAGCAGCAATACCCCGGACAGGGCTCGGGGTGGGCAGTTCTTC.

This sequence joins TRBV4-1 and TRBJ1-2; tentative D call: TRBD1 (6 bases). V was clipped by 2 bases and J by 0 bases, with 10 bases between them. Per the germline V gene, CDR1 is MGHRA and CDR2 is YSYEKL. The CDR3 sequence is 15 residues long. In nucleotides, the CDR3 is TGCGCCAGCAGCCAACGAGGACAGTCTAACTATGGCTACACCTTC. Translation: CASSQRGQSNYGYTF.

This chain connects TRBV4-1 to TRBJ1-1; the match to TRBD1 covers 10 bases. Unmatched junction bases numbered 4, after V lost 4 bases and J lost 5 bases. Germline V gene data show CDR1 as MGHRA and CDR2 as YSYEKL. The CDR3 is made up of 14 amino acids. The CDR3 sequence is CASSLDRGRTEAFF. In nucleotides, the CDR3 is TGCGCCAGCAGCCTCGACAGGGGGCGGACTGAAGCTTTCTTT.

V usage is TRBV6-1 and J usage is TRBJ1-6, with 10 nucleotides matching TRBD1. The CDR3 is made up of 14 amino acids. Germline V gene lookup returns CDR1 MNHNS and CDR2 SASEGT. V shed 8 bases, J shed 12 bases, and the junction held 10 bases outside the gene matches. CDR3 protein: CASVPGQGIKPLHF. CDR3 coding DNA: TGTGCCAGCGTACCGGGACAGGGGATTAAACCCCTCCACTTT.

The chain carries TRBV5-5 and TRBJ1-5; D is perhaps TRBD1 (6 bases). The V and J ends lost 4 bases and 1 base respectively, with 18 bases between them. The CDR3 length is 17 residues. CDR1 is SGHKS and CDR2 is YYEKEE in the germline V gene (reference sequence). The CDR3 DNA follows: TGTGCCAGCAGCACAGTCGGGACACCGGCAAGCAATCAGCCCCAGCATTTT. Translated: CASSTVGTPASNQPQHF.

This chain connects TRBV19 to TRBJ2-3; D is perhaps TRBD2 (6 bases). V was clipped by 5 bases and J by 1 base, with 13 bases between them. Germline lookup yields CDR1 LNHDA and CDR2 SQIVND (reference sequence). The CDR3 is made up of 15 amino acids. The CDR3 sequence is CASSLRDSGTDTQYF. The CDR3 DNA reads as TGTGCCAGTAGTCTGCGGGATTCGGGCACAGATACGCAGTATTTT. The whole variable domain, remainder taken from reference TRBV19 and TRBJ2-3, is DGGITQSPKYLFRKEGQNVTLSCEQNLNHDAMYWYRQDPGQGLRLIYYSQIVNDFQKGDIAEGYSVSREKKESFPLTVTSAQKNPTAFYLCASSLRDSGTDTQYFGPGTRLTVL.

J is TRBJ2-7 and V is TRBV13, with D perhaps TRBD1 (5 bases). This CDR3 has 13 amino acids. Germline loops: CDR1 PRHDT, CDR2 FYEKMQ (reference sequence). V was shortened by 0 bases and J by 7 bases, with 10 bases between the two germline ends. This chain's CDR3 is CASSLGRVNEQYF. DNA of the CDR3: TGTGCCAGCAGCTTAGGCAGGGTAAATGAGCAGTACTTC.

The count of this clone is one. The V gene is TRBV28, the J gene TRBJ2-2; a possible D gene is TRBD2 (6 bases). V gave up 8 bases and J gave up 0 bases, with 13 bases separating them. The CDR3 is 15 residues long. CDR1 MDHEN and CDR2 SYDVKM come from the germline V gene. The CDR3 here is CASWSGPTNTGELFF. The CDR3 DNA reads TGTGCCAGCTGGAGCGGGCCAACGAACACCGGGGAGCTGTTTTTT.

V usage is TRBV13 and J usage is TRBJ2-1; a weak D match, TRBD1 (6 bases). Deletions cut 0 bases from V and 6 bases from J, with 18 bases between. This CDR3 is 17 amino acids long. CDR1 is PRHDT, CDR2 FYEKMQ, per germline (reference sequence). This chain's CDR3 is CASSLGDSPLGSNEQFF. CDR3 nucleotide sequence: TGTGCCAGCAGCTTAGGGGACAGTCCCCTAGGGTCCAATGAGCAGTTCTTC. Variable domain in full (rest from reference TRBV13 and TRBJ2-1): AAGVIQSPRHLIKEKRETATLKCYPIPRHDTVYWYQQGPGQDPQFLISFYEKMQSDKGSIPDRFSAQQFSDYHSELNMSSLELGDSALYFCASSLGDSPLGSNEQFFGPGTRLTVL.

The rearrangement joins TRBV5-6 to TRBJ2-4; the match to TRBD1 covers 10 bases. CDR1 and CDR2 from the germline V gene are SGHDT and YYEEEE. V dropped 4 bases and J dropped 8; count of bases not matched to a gene: 6. CDR3 length: 14 amino acids. The CDR3 loop reads CASSPRDRGYIQYF. CDR3 sequence (DNA): TGTGCCAGCAGCCCCCGGGACAGGGGATACATTCAGTACTTC.